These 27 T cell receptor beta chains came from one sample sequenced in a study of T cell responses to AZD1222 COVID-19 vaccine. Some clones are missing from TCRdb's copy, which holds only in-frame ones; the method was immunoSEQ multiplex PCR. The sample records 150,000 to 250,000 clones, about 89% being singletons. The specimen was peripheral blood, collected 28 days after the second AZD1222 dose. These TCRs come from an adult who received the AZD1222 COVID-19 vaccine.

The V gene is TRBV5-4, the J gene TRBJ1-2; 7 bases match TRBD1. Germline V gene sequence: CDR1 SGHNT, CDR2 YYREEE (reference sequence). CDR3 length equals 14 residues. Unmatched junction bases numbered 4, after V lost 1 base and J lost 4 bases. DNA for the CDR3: TGTGCCAGCAGCTTGACCGGGACAGCCTATGGCTACACCTTC. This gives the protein CASSLTGTAYGYTF. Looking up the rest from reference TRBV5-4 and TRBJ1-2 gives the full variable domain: ETGVTQSPTHLIKTRGQQVTLRCSSQSGHNTVSWYQQALGQGPQFIFQYYREEENGRGNFPPRFSGLQFPNYSSELNVNALELDDSALYLCASSLTGTAYGYTFGSGTRLTVV.

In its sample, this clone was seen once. The CDR3 coding sequence is TGTGCCAGTAGTATTGAGGGCGACCAGCCCCAGCATTTT. This encodes CASSIEGDQPQHF. The chain recombines TRBV19 with TRBJ1-5; no firm D call. V lost 3 bases to trimming and J lost 7 bases, with 10 bases between them. The CDR3 is made up of 13 amino acids. Germline-derived CDR1 and CDR2 are LNHDA and SQIVND (reference sequence).

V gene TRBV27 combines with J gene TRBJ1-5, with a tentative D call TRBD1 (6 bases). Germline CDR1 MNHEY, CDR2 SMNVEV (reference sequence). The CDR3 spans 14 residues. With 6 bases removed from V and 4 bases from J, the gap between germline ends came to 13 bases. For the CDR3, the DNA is TGTGCCAGCAGCCCCGGACAGTTAAATCAGCCCCAGCATTTT. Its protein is CASSPGQLNQPQHF.

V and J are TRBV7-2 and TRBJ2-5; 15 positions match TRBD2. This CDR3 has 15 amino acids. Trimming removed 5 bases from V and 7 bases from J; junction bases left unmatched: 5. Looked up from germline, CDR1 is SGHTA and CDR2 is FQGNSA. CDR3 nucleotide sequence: TGTGCCAGCAGCGGGGGACTAGCGGGAGGTGGGACCCAGTACTTC. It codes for CASSGGLAGGGTQYF.

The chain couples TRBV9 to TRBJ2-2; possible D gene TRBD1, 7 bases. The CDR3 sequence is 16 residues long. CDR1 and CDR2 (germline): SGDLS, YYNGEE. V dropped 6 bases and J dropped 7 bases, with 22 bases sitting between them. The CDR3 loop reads CASTREQGTPLGELFF. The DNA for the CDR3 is TGTGCCAGCACCCGTGAACAGGGGACTCCCCTCGGGGAGCTGTTTTTT.

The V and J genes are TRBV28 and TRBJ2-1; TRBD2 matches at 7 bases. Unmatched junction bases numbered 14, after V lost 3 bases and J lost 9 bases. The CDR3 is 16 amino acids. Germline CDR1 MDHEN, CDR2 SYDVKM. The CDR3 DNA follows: TGTGCCAGCAGTTTCCTGGATGAGGGACTACTGGGTGAGCAGTTCTTC. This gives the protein CASSFLDEGLLGEQFF.

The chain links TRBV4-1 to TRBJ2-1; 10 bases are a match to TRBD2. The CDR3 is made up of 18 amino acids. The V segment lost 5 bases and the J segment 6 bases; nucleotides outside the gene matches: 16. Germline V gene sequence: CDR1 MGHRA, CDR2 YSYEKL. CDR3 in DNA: TGCGCCAGCAGCTCCAATTGGGGACCTAGCGGGAGACCCAATGAGCAGTTCTTC. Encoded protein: CASSSNWGPSGRPNEQFF.

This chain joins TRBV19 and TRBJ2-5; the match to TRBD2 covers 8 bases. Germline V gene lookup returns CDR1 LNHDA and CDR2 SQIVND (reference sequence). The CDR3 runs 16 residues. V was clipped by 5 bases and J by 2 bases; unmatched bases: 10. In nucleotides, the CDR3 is TGTGCCAGTAGTCCCATCCGGACTAGCAGACAAGAGACCCAGTACTTC. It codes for CASSPIRTSRQETQYF.

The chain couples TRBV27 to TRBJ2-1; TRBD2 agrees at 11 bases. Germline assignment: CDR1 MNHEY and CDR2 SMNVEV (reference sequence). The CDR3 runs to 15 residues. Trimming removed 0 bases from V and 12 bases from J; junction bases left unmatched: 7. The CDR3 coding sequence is TGTGCCAGCAGTTTATCTAGCGGGAGGGCCGGCGGGCAGTTCTTC. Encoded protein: CASSLSSGRAGGQFF.

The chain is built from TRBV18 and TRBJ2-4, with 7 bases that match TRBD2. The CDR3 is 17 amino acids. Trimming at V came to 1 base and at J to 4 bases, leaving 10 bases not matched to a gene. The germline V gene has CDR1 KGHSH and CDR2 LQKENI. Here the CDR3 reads CASSPRPGGSSKNIQYF. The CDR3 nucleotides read TGTGCCAGCTCACCACGCCCGGGCGGGAGTTCTAAAAACATTCAGTACTTC.

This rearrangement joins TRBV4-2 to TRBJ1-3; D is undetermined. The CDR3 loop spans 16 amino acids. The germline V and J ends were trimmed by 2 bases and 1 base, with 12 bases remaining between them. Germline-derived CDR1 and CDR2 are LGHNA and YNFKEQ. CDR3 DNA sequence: TGTGCCAGCAGCCAAATCGTAGGATTATCTGGAAACACCATATATTTT. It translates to CASSQIVGLSGNTIYF.

The CDR3 reads CASSFGQVKGYTF. CDR3 sequence (DNA): TGCGCCAGCAGCTTCGGACAGGTTAAAGGCTACACCTTC. The gene calls are TRBV5-1 and TRBJ1-2; 7 bases line up with TRBD1. The V and J ends lost 2 bases and 8 bases, in that order; junction bases with no gene match: 6. The CDR3 has 13 amino acids. Germline-derived CDR1 and CDR2 are SGHRS and YFSETQ.

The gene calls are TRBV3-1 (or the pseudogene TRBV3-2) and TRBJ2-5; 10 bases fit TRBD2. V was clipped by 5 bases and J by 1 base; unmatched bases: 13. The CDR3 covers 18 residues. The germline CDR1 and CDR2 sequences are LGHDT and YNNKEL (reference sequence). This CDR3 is CASSYKRTSGKLQETQYF. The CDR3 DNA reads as TGTGCCAGCAGCTATAAGAGGACTAGCGGCAAACTCCAAGAGACCCAGTACTTC.

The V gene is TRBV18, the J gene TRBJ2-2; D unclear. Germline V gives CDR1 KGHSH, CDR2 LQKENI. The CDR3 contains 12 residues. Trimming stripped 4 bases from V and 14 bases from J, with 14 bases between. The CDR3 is CASSQVGVGLFF. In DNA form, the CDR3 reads TGTGCCAGCTCACAAGTAGGCGTGGGCCTGTTTTTT. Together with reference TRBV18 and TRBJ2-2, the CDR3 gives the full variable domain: NAGVMQNPRHLVRRRGQEARLRCSPMKGHSHVYWYRQLPEEGLKFMVYLQKENIIDESGMPKERFSAEFPKEGPSILRIQQVVRGDSAAYFCASSQVGVGLFFGEGSRLTVL.

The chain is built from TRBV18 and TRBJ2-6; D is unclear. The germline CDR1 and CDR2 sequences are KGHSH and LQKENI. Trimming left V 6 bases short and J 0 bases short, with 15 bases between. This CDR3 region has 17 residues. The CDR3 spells CASSPPQASSGANVLTF. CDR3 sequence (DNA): TGTGCCAGCTCCCCTCCTCAGGCGAGCTCTGGGGCCAACGTCCTGACTTTC.

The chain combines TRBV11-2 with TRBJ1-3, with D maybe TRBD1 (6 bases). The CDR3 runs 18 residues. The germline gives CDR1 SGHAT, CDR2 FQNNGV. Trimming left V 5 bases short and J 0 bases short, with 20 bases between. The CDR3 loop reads CASSPGGATSTSGNTIYF. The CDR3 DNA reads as TGTGCCAGCAGCCCCGGGGGGGCCACTTCCACCTCTGGAAACACCATATATTTT.

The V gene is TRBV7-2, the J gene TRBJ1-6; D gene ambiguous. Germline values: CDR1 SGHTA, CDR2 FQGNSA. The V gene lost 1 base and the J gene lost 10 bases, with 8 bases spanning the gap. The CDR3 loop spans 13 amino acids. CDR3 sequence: CASSLDGGSPLHF. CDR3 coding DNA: TGTGCCAGCAGCTTAGATGGTGGCTCACCCCTCCACTTT.

CDR3 amino acids: CASSLGGPGNTEAFF. The DNA of the CDR3 is TGTGCCAGCAGCTTGGGAGGGCCCGGCAACACTGAAGCTTTCTTT. The genes are TRBV11-3 and TRBJ1-1, with no clear D. V was cut by 3 bases and J by 2 bases, with 13 bases left in between. The CDR3 is made up of 15 amino acids. Germline V CDR1 and CDR2: SGHNT, YENEEA. Using reference TRBV11-3 and TRBJ1-1 for the parts outside the CDR3, the full variable domain is EAGVVQSPRYKIIEKKQPVAFWCNPISGHNTLYWYLQNLGQGPELLIRYENEEAVDDSQLPKDRFSAERLKGVDSTLKIQPAELGDSAVYLCASSLGGPGNTEAFFGQGTRLTVV.

The CDR3 DNA is TGCGCCAGCAGTGACATCTATAGCAATCAGCCCCAGCATTTT. It codes for CASSDIYSNQPQHF. The chain joins TRBV10-2 to TRBJ1-5; D is undetermined. CDR1 is WSHSY and CDR2 is SAAADI in the germline V gene. The ends were cut back, 3 bases at V and 0 bases at J, with 6 bases in the middle. The CDR3 runs to 14 residues.

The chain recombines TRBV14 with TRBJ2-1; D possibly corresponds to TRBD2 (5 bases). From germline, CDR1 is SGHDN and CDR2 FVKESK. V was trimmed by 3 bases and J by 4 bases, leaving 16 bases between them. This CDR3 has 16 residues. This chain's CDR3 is CASSQFVGDRYNEQFF. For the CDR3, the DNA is TGTGCCAGCAGCCAGTTCGTCGGGGATAGATACAATGAGCAGTTCTTC.

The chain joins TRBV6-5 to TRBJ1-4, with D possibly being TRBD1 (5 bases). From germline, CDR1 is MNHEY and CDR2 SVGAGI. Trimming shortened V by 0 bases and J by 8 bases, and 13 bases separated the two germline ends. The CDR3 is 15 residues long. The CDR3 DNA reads TGTGCCAGCAGTTACTCCCTGCAGGCAGGGGAAAAACTGTTTTTT. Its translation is CASSYSLQAGEKLFF.

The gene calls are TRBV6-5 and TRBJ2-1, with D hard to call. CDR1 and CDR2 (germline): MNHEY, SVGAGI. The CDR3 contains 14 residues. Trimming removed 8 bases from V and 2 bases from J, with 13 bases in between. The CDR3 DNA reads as TGTGCCAGCCGCCCTGGGCCTACCTACAATGAGCAGTTCTTC. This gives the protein CASRPGPTYNEQFF.

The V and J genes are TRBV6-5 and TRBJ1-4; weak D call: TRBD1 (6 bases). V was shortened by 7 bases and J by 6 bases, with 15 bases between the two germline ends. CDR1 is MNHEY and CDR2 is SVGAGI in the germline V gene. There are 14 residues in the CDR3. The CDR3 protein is CASTVTGEDEKLFF. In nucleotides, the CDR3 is TGTGCCAGCACCGTGACAGGCGAGGATGAAAAACTGTTTTTT.

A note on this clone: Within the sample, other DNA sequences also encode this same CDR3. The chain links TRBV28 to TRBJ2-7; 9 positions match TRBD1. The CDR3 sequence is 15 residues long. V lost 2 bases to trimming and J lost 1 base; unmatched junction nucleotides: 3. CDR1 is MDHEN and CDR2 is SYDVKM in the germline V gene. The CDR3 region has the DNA TGTGCCAGCAGTTTACCGGGACAGGGTTCCTACGAGCAGTACTTC. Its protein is CASSLPGQGSYEQYF.

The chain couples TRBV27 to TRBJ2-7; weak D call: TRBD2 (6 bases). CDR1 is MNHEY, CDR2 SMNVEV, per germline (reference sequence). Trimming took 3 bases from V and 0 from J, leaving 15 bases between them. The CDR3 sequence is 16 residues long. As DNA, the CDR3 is TGTGCCAGCAGTTTGAGGGGTAGCGGTTACTCCTACGAGCAGTACTTC. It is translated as CASSLRGSGYSYEQYF.

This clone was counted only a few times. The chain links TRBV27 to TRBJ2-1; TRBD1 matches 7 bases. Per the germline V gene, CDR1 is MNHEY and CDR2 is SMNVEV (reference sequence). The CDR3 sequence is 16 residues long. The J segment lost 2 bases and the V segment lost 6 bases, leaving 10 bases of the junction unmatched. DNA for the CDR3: TGTGCCAGCAGCGCCGGGACAGTCCCTCCCTACAATGAGCAGTTCTTC. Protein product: CASSAGTVPPYNEQFF.

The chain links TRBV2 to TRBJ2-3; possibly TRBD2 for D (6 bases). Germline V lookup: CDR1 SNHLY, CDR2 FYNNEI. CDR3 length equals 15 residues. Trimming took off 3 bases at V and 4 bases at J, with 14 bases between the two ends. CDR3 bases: TGTGCCAGCAGTGAGGGGTTGAGGGAGGCAGATACGCAGTATTTT. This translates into CASSEGLREADTQYF.